This T cell receptor beta chain comes out of a study of T cell responses to AZD1222 COVID-19 vaccine. TCRdb's table, derived via immunoSEQ multiplex PCR, lists solely in-frame clones and lacks some. The sample holds approximately 170,000 clones, around 90% seen once. In regard to this clone: Its target is not known.

Notes on the study in general: Spike-specific TCR breadth and depth both grew after two AZD1222 doses. Targets within unmutated variant regions were reportedly found for nearly half of spike-specific TCRs. The CD4 TCRs associated with vaccination extended across spike and predominated at 160-218 and 743-854.

The V gene's germline CDR1 is LNHDA and CDR2 SQIVND (reference sequence). The V end lost 3 bases, the J end lost 7 bases, and 9 bases lay between the germline ends. The CDR3 extends over 12 amino acids. This receptor was identified in an adult in good health. This rearrangement joins TRBV19 to TRBJ1-2; D unresolved. The sequencing used peripheral blood, collected on day 0 of AZD1222 vaccination. The CDR3 loop reads CASSIRPGGYTF. The DNA of the CDR3 is TGTGCCAGTAGTATCCGTCCGGGTGGCTACACCTTC.